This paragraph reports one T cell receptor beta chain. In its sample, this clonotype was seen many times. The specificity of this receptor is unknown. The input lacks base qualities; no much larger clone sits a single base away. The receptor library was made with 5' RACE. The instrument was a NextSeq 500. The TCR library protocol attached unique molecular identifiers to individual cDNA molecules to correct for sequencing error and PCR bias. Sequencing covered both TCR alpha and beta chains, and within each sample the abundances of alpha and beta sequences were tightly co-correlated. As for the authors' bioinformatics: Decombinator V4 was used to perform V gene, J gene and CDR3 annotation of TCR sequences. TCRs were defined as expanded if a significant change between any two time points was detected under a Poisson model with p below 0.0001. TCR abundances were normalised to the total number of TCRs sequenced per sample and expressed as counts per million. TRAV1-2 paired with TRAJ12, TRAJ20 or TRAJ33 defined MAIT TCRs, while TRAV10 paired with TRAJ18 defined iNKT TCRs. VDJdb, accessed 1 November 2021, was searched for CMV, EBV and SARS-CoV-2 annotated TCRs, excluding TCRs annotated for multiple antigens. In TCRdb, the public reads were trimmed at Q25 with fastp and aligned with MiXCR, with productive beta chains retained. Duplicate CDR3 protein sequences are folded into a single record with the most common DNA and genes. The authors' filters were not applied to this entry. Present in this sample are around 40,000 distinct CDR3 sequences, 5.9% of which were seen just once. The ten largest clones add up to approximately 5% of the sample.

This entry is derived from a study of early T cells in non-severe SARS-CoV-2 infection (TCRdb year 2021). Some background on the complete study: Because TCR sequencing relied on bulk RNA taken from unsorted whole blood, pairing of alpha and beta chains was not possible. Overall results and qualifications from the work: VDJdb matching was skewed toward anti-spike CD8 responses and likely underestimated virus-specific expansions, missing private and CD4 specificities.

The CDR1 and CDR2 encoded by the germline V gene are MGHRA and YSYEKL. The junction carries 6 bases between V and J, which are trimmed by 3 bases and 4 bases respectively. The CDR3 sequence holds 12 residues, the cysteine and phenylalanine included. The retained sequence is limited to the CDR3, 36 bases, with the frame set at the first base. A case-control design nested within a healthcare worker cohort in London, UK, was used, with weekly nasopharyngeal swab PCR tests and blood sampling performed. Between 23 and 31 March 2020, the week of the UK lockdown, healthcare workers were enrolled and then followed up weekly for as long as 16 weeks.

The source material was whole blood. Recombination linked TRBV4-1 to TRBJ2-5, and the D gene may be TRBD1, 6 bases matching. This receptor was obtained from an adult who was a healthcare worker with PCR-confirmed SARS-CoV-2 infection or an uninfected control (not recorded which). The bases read TGCGCCAGCAGCCACAGGGGAGAGACCCAGTACTTC. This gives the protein CASSHRGETQYF.